This T cell receptor beta chain was observed in a study of technical replicates of blood from four donors. This clone appeared a single time. V gave up 1 base and J gave up 3 bases, with 7 bases separating them. CDR1 is SGHTA and CDR2 is FQGNSA in the germline V gene. The CDR3 runs to 13 residues. TCRdb's copy holds only in-frame clones and misses some; the assay was immunoSEQ multiplex PCR. The table includes about 59,000 clones, 80% to 95% detected once. Sequencing was performed on PBMCs. The chain recombines TRBV7-2 with TRBJ2-7; D remains unclear. The sequence was obtained from a human donor in good health. Some clones in this sample may be carry-over from other donors' samples. CDR3 protein: CASSLDSYYEQYF. The CDR3 region has the DNA TGTGCCAGCAGCTTAGATTCCTACTACGAGCAGTACTTC. The variable domain in full, completed from reference TRBV7-2 and TRBJ2-7, reads GAGVSQSPSNKVTEKGKDVELRCDPISGHTALYWYRQSLGQGLEFLIYFQGNSAPDKSGLPSDRFSAERTGGSVSTLTIQRTQQEDSAVYLCASSLDSYYEQYFGPGTRLTVT.